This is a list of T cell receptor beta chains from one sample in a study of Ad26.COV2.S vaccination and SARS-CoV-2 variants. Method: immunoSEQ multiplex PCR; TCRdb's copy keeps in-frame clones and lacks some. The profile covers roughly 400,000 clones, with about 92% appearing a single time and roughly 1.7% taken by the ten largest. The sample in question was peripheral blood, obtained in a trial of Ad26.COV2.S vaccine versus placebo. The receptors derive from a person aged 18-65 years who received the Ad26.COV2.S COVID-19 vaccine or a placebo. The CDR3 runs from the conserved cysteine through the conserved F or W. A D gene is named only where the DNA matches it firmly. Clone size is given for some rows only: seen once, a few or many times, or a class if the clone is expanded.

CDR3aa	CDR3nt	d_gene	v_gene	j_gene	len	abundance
CASSLGLAGGDEQFF	TGTGCCAGCAGCCTCGGACTAGCGGGGGGCGATGAGCAGTTCTTC	TRBD2	TRBV3-1/TRBV3-2	TRBJ2-1	15	.
CAWSVGNPRTQYF	TGTGCCTGGAGTGTAGGGAATCCGCGGACCCAGTACTTC	.	TRBV30	TRBJ2-5	13	.
CASSFRALETQYF	TGTGCCAGCAGTTTTAGGGCGCTAGAGACCCAGTACTTC	.	TRBV27	TRBJ2-5	13	.
CSCPGYSYNEQFF	TGCAGCTGCCCAGGGTACTCCTACAATGAGCAGTTCTTC	.	TRBV29-1	TRBJ2-1	13	.
CATDAGGGYTF	TGTGCCACCGATGCGGGTGGTGGCTACACCTTC	.	TRBV19	TRBJ1-2	11	.
CASSIRHSRVTEAFF	TGTGCCAGTAGTATAAGGCACAGCAGGGTCACTGAAGCTTTCTTT	.	TRBV19	TRBJ1-1	15	.
CAWGEPPQGSSYEQYF	TGTGCCTGGGGTGAACCCCCCCAGGGGTCCTCCTACGAGCAGTACTTC	.	TRBV30	TRBJ2-7	16	.
CASSLDRGRAGELFF	TGCGCCAGCAGCCTGGACAGGGGGCGCGCCGGGGAGCTGTTTTTT	TRBD1	TRBV4-3	TRBJ2-2	15	.
CASSVGTGASTSTDTQYF	TGTGCCAGCAGCGTAGGAACAGGGGCGTCTACTAGCACAGATACGCAGTATTTT	TRBD1	TRBV9	TRBJ2-3	18	.
CASSFHSGANVLTF	TGTGCCAGCAGTTTCCACTCTGGGGCCAACGTCCTGACTTTC	.	TRBV27	TRBJ2-6	14	once
CASSLGGNGGNTIYF	TGTGCCAGCAGCTTGGGTGGGAATGGCGGAAACACCATATATTTT	.	TRBV5-6	TRBJ1-3	15	.
CASSGTGTEQFF	TGTGCCAGCAGCGGGACAGGGACTGAGCAGTTCTTC	TRBD1	TRBV12-3/TRBV12-4	TRBJ2-1	12	.
CASSLSAGGPYEQYF	TGTGCCAGCAGCTTAAGTGCAGGGGGCCCCTACGAGCAGTACTTC	TRBD1	TRBV7-9	TRBJ2-7	15	.
CASSLRLSGDQRPTDTQYF	TGTGCCAGCAGCTTACGATTGAGCGGGGACCAAAGACCCACAGATACGCAGTATTTT	TRBD2	TRBV7-6	TRBJ2-3	19	.
CASSEFNRGSYEQYF	TGCGCCAGCAGTGAGTTTAACCGGGGTTCCTACGAGCAGTACTTC	.	TRBV10-1	TRBJ2-7	15	.
CASSTSRDKFPPLHF	TGTGCCAGCTCTACATCACGAGACAAATTTCCACCCCTCCACTTT	.	TRBV18	TRBJ1-6	15	.
CASSSGTGWANEQFF	TGTGCCAGCAGTTCTGGGACAGGGTGGGCCAATGAGCAGTTCTTC	TRBD1	TRBV27	TRBJ2-1	15	.
CASSQDKTGGREKLFF	TGCGCCAGCAGCCAAGACAAGACAGGGGGTAGGGAAAAACTGTTTTTT	TRBD1	TRBV4-1	TRBJ1-4	16	.
CASSETGGVSTDTQYF	TGTGCCAGCAGTGAGACGGGGGGGGTTAGCACAGATACGCAGTATTTT	TRBD2	TRBV6-1	TRBJ2-3	16	.
CAWSVRREGQPQHF	TGTGCCTGGAGTGTAAGAAGGGAAGGGCAGCCCCAGCATTTT	.	TRBV30	TRBJ1-5	14	.
CASSWMDREGGYTF	TGCGCCAGCAGCTGGATGGACAGGGAAGGTGGCTACACCTTC	TRBD1	TRBV5-1	TRBJ1-2	14	.
CASRSGPESEAFF	TGTGCCAGCAGGTCCGGGCCGGAATCTGAAGCTTTCTTT	.	TRBV2	TRBJ1-1	13	.